This paragraph covers one T cell receptor (beta chain) sequence. The antigen remains unidentified. The record originates from a study of graft-versus-host responses after intestinal transplantation. Study in general: All of the recipients had induction that used anti-thymocyte globulin, then tacrolimus and steroids for approximately 3 years.

The table came from immunoSEQ multiplex PCR; TCRdb's copy has only in-frame clones and leaves some out. The repertoire has tens of thousands of clones, roughly 94% of them found once; the top ten carry around 0.2%. The CDR3 loop spans 11 amino acids. Germline CDR1 reads SGHRS; CDR2 reads YFSETQ. V was pared by 3 bases and J by 5 bases, with 6 bases between. The sample here was unstimulated CD4+ T cells sorted from spleen or lymph node cells, taken before transplant. The chain uses TRBV5-1 and TRBJ2-7; possibly TRBD1 for D (6 bases). The receptor was derived from a human donor who was the organ donor for an intestinal transplant. In nucleotides, the CDR3 is TGCGCCAGCAGCTACAGGGACGAGCAGTACTTC. It encodes CASSYRDEQYF.